This T cell receptor (beta chain) was found in a study of blood T cell repertoires in COVID-19. For the study at large: Material from acute and convalescent COVID-19 was sourced from the United States, Italy and Spain.

Germline CDR1 and CDR2: MNHEY and SVGAGI. Trimming removed 5 bases from V and 6 bases from J; junction bases left unmatched: 5. This CDR3 comprises 13 residues. Notes on this clone: At the DNA level, this CDR3 is encoded by other sequences in the same sample as well.

As processed by the authors: Amplification with reference gene primers provided the estimates of nucleated cell counts. Clones were read by immunoSEQ multiplex PCR, and TCRdb kept only the in-frame ones, dropping some. V, J and clone size are those of that table, while D and trimming were read from the DNA. The sample comprises about 380,000 clones, more than 75% of which are singletons, and more than 0.95% rests with the top ten. Sample: PBMCs or T cells enriched from blood (not recorded which). The source is a woman aged 18-29 years who had recovered from COVID-19. The genes are TRBV6-5 and TRBJ2-7; TRBD1 matches at 9 bases. The CDR3 DNA follows: TGTGCCAGCAGTAGGGACAGGGACCGCGAGCAGTACTTC. It translates to CASSRDRDREQYF.